Below, 12 T cell receptor beta chains from the same sample are listed, as sequenced in a study of cytomegalovirus exposure and HLA in healthy donors (TCRdb year 2017). The library was produced with the immunoSEQ multiplex PCR assay. The multiplex PCR relied on a mix of 60 forward primers for TCR Vbeta segments and 13 reverse primers for TCR Jbeta segments. What TCRdb holds here is the immuneACCESS table cut down to in-frame rearrangements. Part of the clones is not present; checked against another copy, under half of the missing clones reflect an unresolved V gene, and the others are unexplained. This sample is represented by around 210,000 clones; 82% of them were singletons. The ten largest account for about 3% of the sample. Sequenced sample: PBMCs. Receptor source: a woman aged 40 to 50 in good health and CMV-seronegative.

This chain links TRBV18 with TRBJ1-1; the D is unclear. V was clipped by 0 bases and J by 2 bases, with 7 bases between them. Germline assignment: CDR1 KGHSH and CDR2 LQKENI. The CDR3 is made up of 14 amino acids. CDR3 protein: CASSPPYLNTEAFF. CDR3 nucleotides: TGTGCCAGCTCACCACCGTACCTAAACACTGAAGCTTTCTTT. The variable domain in full, with the rest retrieved from reference TRBV18 and TRBJ1-1, is NAGVMQNPRHLVRRRGQEARLRCSPMKGHSHVYWYRQLPEEGLKFMVYLQKENIIDESGMPKERFSAEFPKEGPSILRIQQVVRGDSAAYFCASSPPYLNTEAFFGQGTRLTVV.

The V gene is TRBV29-1, the J gene TRBJ2-7; TRBD1 matches 7 bases. Per germline, CDR1 SQVTM and CDR2 ANQGSEA. The CDR3 is 11 residues long. V was pared by 7 bases and J by 5 bases, with 5 bases of the junction left unmatched. This CDR3 is CSGQGVDEQYF. The CDR3 nucleotides read TGCAGCGGGCAGGGGGTCGACGAGCAGTACTTC.

The chain couples TRBV12-5 to TRBJ2-1; D may be TRBD2 (7 bases). CDR1 and CDR2 (germline): LGHNT, FRNRAP. V dropped 5 bases and J dropped 7 bases, with 21 bases sitting between them. The CDR3 consists of 16 residues. The CDR3 DNA is TGTGCTAGTGGTCCCGGGGACGGGGGGCTCAGGAATGAGCAGTTCTTC. The encoded protein is CASGPGDGGLRNEQFF.

J is TRBJ2-1 and V is TRBV30; TRBD2 matches 7 bases. The trim removed 6 bases at V and 4 bases at J, leaving 18 bases unmatched. Germline lookup yields CDR1 GTSNPN and CDR2 SVGIG (reference sequence). This CDR3 has 17 residues. The CDR3 nucleotides read TGTGCCTGTACTGGAGACGCTAGCGGTGGATTGTACAATGAGCAGTTCTTC. Translation: CACTGDASGGLYNEQFF.

This clone was counted only a few times. The DNA for the CDR3 is TGCGCCAGCAGCCAAGATAGGTCTCTGGGGGGAATAAACACTGAAGCTTTCTTT. This codes for CASSQDRSLGGINTEAFF. The chain recombines TRBV4-1 with TRBJ1-1, with D perhaps matching TRBD1 (5 bases). This CDR3 is built from 18 residues. The V end was cut by 0 bases, the J end by 2 bases, with 19 bases between. Germline CDR1 and CDR2: MGHRA and YSYEKL.

The chain links TRBV28 to TRBJ1-1; D remains unclear. The V end was cut by 5 bases, the J end by 10 bases, with 14 bases between. The CDR3 is 12 amino acids. Germline values: CDR1 MDHEN, CDR2 SYDVKM. The CDR3 bases are TGTGCCAGCAGTCCCGGAAGGGAGAGAGCTTTCTTT. It codes for CASSPGRERAFF. The full variable domain, in which reference TRBV28 and TRBJ1-1 provide the parts outside the CDR3, is DVKVTQSSRYLVKRTGEKVFLECVQDMDHENMFWYRQDPGLGLRLIYFSYDVKMKEKGDIPEGYSVSREKKERFSLILESASTNQTSMYLCASSPGRERAFFGQGTRLTVV.

The sample holds a few counts of this clone. The chain's CDR3 is CASSLLQGTSYEQYF. CDR3 bases: TGTGCCAGCAGCTTGCTACAGGGAACTAGTTACGAGCAGTACTTC. V usage is TRBV7-2 and J usage is TRBJ2-7; D might be TRBD1 (6 bases). The CDR3 contains 15 residues. V was clipped by 3 bases and J by 4 bases, with 16 bases between them. CDR1 SGHTA and CDR2 FQGNSA come from the germline V gene.

The chain has TRBV28 and TRBJ2-5; D gene unclear. TRBJ2-7 matches the DNA end more closely, so the J call is doubtful. In germline, CDR1 is MDHEN, CDR2 SYDVKM. This CDR3 has 12 amino acids. This CDR3 is CASSLYSYEQYF. CDR3 coding DNA: TGTGCCAGCAGTTTGTACAGCTACGAGCAGTACTTC.

This chain links TRBV10-3 with TRBJ2-1, with TRBD2 matching 10 bases. The CDR3 runs 15 residues. Trimming cost V 6 bases and J 6 bases; bases outside gene matches: 8. Germline assignment: CDR1 ENHRY and CDR2 SYGVKD. The CDR3 nucleotides are TGTGCCATCAGGCGAGCGGGAGGGGGTATCAATGAGCAGTTCTTC. It encodes CAIRRAGGGINEQFF.

The chain uses TRBV28 and TRBJ2-7; D may be TRBD1 (6 bases). Trimming removed 4 bases from V and 6 bases from J, with 13 bases in between. Germline V gene sequence: CDR1 MDHEN, CDR2 SYDVKM. This CDR3 comprises 13 residues. In nucleotides, the CDR3 is TGTGCCAGCAGTTCCGCTCAGGGGAGCGAGCAGTACTTC. As protein: CASSSAQGSEQYF.

The chain couples TRBV6-6 to TRBJ1-1; 8 bases are a match to TRBD1. Germline assignment: CDR1 MNHNY and CDR2 SVGAGI (reference sequence). There are 14 residues in the CDR3. Trimming removed 6 bases from V and 5 bases from J; junction bases left unmatched: 8. Here the CDR3 reads CASSKDRGGTEAFF. CDR3 nucleotide sequence: TGTGCCAGCAGCAAAGACAGGGGCGGAACTGAAGCTTTCTTT.

This clone has more than one count but fewer than ten. The chain combines TRBV15 with TRBJ2-6; a weak D match, TRBD1 (5 bases). Germline lookup yields CDR1 LNHNV and CDR2 YYDKDF (reference sequence). CDR3 length: 15 amino acids. With 2 bases removed from V and 4 bases from J, the gap between germline ends came to 9 bases. CDR3 DNA sequence: TGTGCCACCAGCAGACAGGGTTGGGGGGCCAACGTCCTGACTTTC. This translates into CATSRQGWGANVLTF. The full variable domain, completed using reference TRBV15 and TRBJ2-6, is DAMVIQNPRYQVTQFGKPVTLSCSQTLNHNVMYWYQQKSSQAPKLLFHYYDKDFNNEADTPDNFQSRRPNTSFCFLDIRSPGLGDTAMYLCATSRQGWGANVLTFGAGSRLTVL.